This TCR beta chain derives from a study of blood T cell repertoires in COVID-19. Germline V gene lookup returns CDR1 GTSNPN and CDR2 SVGIG (reference sequence). The CDR3 sequence is 16 residues long. The junction had 2 bases not matched to a gene; V was cut back by 1 base and J by 0 bases. The table came from immunoSEQ multiplex PCR; TCRdb's copy has only in-frame clones and leaves some out. This sample has more than 45,000 clones, with more than 70% found just once. The sample taken for sequencing was peripheral blood. The receptor was isolated from a human donor in a cohort sampled during active COVID-19. This chain links TRBV30 with TRBJ2-3; TRBD2 agrees at 12 bases. CDR3 bases: TGTGCCTGGAGTGGGGGACTAGCGGGCAGCACAGATACGCAGTATTTT. This sequence encodes CAWSGGLAGSTDTQYF. Full variable domain (remainder filled in from reference TRBV30 and TRBJ2-3): SQTIHQWPATLVQPVGSPLSLECTVEGTSNPNLYWYRQAAGRGLQLLFYSVGIGQISSEVPQNLSASRPQDRQFILSSKKLLLSDSGFYLCAWSGGLAGSTDTQYFGPGTRLTVL.